This entry features one TCR beta chain sequence. Antigen: not known. This record comes from a study of cytomegalovirus exposure and HLA in healthy donors. Findings of the study overall: The study recorded around 160 TCR beta chains that were cytomegalovirus-associated. Data from an earlier analysis indicated that most TCR beta V segments were productive either about 90% or about 30% of the time. A later analysis showed TCR association rates differing by HLA locus, peaking at DRB1 and lowest at HLA-C.

With 60 Vbeta and 13 Jbeta primers, the PCR was carried out. Clones were sequenced by immunoSEQ multiplex PCR, and TCRdb holds only the in-frame ones, with some missing. Of over 200,000 clones detected, roughly 85% appear once; the ten largest clones hold 1.5% to 2%. The length of the CDR3 is 17 residues. Deletions cut 4 bases from V and 3 bases from J, with 22 bases between. Per the germline V gene, CDR1 is SGHAT and CDR2 is FQNNGV. The donors comprised healthy bone marrow donors. This TCR came from a male donor in good health and CMV-seronegative. The specimen was PBMCs. This chain connects TRBV11-2 to TRBJ2-7, with D possibly being TRBD2 (6 bases). The DNA for the CDR3 is TGTGCCAGCAGCTACGGAAGGACCAGCGGGTCCTTCTACGAGCAGTACTTC. It codes for CASSYGRTSGSFYEQYF.